One and the same sample provided the 17 T cell receptor beta chains below, sequenced in a study of cytomegalovirus exposure and HLA in healthy donors. Researchers ran the PCR with 60 Vbeta and 13 Jbeta primers. The assay was immunoSEQ multiplex PCR, and TCRdb's table has in-frame clones only and misses some. Altogether about 100,000 clones are present, about 79% being singletons, with the ten largest covering over 4%. The sample consisted of PBMCs. These receptor sequences come from a female donor in good health and CMV-seropositive.

The chain joins TRBV11-2 to TRBJ1-2; D perhaps matches TRBD1 (5 bases). Between the trimmed V and J ends, which lost 1 base and 4 bases, there was a span of 10 bases. The CDR3 is 14 residues long. CDR1 is SGHAT and CDR2 is FQNNGV in the germline V gene. The CDR3 spells CASSLGDGGYGYTF. The CDR3 DNA reads as TGTGCCAGCAGCTTAGGGGACGGGGGCTATGGCTACACCTTC.

This clone was recorded only once. This chain joins TRBV19 and TRBJ2-2; 9 nucleotides agree with TRBD2. CDR3 length: 14 amino acids. Germline loops: CDR1 LNHDA, CDR2 SQIVND (reference sequence). V lost 4 bases, J lost 3 bases, and 0 bases stayed unmatched. The DNA of the CDR3 is TGTGCCAGTAGTAGGACTAGCGACACCGGGGAGCTGTTTTTT. This gives the protein CASSRTSDTGELFF. Variable domain in full (rest from reference TRBV19 and TRBJ2-2): DGGITQSPKYLFRKEGQNVTLSCEQNLNHDAMYWYRQDPGQGLRLIYYSQIVNDFQKGDIAEGYSVSREKKESFPLTVTSAQKNPTAFYLCASSRTSDTGELFFGEGSRLTVL.

CDR3: CASSAQRGATDTQYF. The CDR3 coding sequence is TGTGCCAGCAGTGCCCAGCGGGGGGCCACAGATACGCAGTATTTT. V gene TRBV6-1 combines with J gene TRBJ2-3; 9 nucleotides match TRBD2. Trimming took 4 bases from V and 2 from J; bases not matched to a gene: 4. The CDR3 has 15 residues. Germline CDR1 MNHNS, CDR2 SASEGT.

The V gene is TRBV10-3, the J gene TRBJ2-7; D not resolved. Between the trimmed V and J ends, which lost 3 bases and 0 bases, there was a span of 9 bases. Germline V gene data show CDR1 as ENHRY and CDR2 as SYGVKD. This CDR3 has 14 residues. Here the CDR3 DNA reads TGTGCCATCAGTGAAACTCTGAGCTCCTACGAGCAGTACTTC. It translates to CAISETLSSYEQYF.

DNA of the CDR3: TGTGCCAGCAGCGAGGGGGACAGCCGATCGCGGGGCTACACCTTC. Encoded protein: CASSEGDSRSRGYTF. The chain links TRBV9 to TRBJ1-2; 7 nucleotides line up with TRBD1. The V gene end was trimmed by 3 bases and the J gene end by 8 bases; junction bases not matched to a gene: 13. This CDR3 spans 15 amino acids. CDR1 is SGDLS, CDR2 YYNGEE, per germline.

The chain joins TRBV19 to TRBJ1-2; 8 positions match TRBD1. Germline V gene sequence: CDR1 LNHDA, CDR2 SQIVND (reference sequence). CDR3 size: 15 residues. After removal of 4 bases from V and 3 bases from J, the junction contained 7 bases not matched to a gene. Written as DNA, the CDR3 is TGTGCCAGTAGTACCCCCGGGGACAGGTACTATGGCTACACCTTC. Its translation is CASSTPGDRYYGYTF.

The chain couples TRBV7-9 to TRBJ1-4; no firm D call. Between the trimmed V and J ends, which lost 4 bases and 10 bases, there was a span of 10 bases. CDR1 and CDR2 from the germline V gene are SEHNR and FQNEAQ (reference sequence). The CDR3 has 12 residues. The CDR3 DNA is TGTGCCAGCAGCTATGACTTAACAAAACTGTTTTTT. This translates into CASSYDLTKLFF.

The sample holds one count of this clone. The CDR3 region is CASSFPDRFPMGGYTF. CDR3 nucleotides: TGTGCCAGCAGCTTCCCGGACAGATTTCCCATGGGGGGCTACACCTTC. This chain connects TRBV5-6 to TRBJ1-2; a possible D gene is TRBD1 (6 bases). V was shortened by 2 bases and J by 8 bases, with 22 bases between the two germline ends. The CDR3 is 16 residues long. Germline V gives CDR1 SGHDT, CDR2 YYEEEE.

About this clone itself: Other DNA sequences of this sample code for an identical CDR3. The chain couples TRBV2 to TRBJ1-1; D is ambiguous. The germline V and J ends were trimmed by 4 bases and 11 bases, with 20 bases remaining between them. The CDR3 has 14 residues. Germline V lookup: CDR1 SNHLY, CDR2 FYNNEI. DNA for the CDR3: TGTGCCAGCAGTGGTAACTCCCCAAATCCGAGGGCTTTCTTT. Encoded protein: CASSGNSPNPRAFF.

A few counts support this clone. The chain recombines TRBV28 with TRBJ1-5; TRBD1 matches 8 bases. The CDR3 extends over 13 amino acids. Germline V lookup: CDR1 MDHEN, CDR2 SYDVKM. Losses at the gene ends were 6 bases for V and 6 bases for J; bases not matched to a gene: 4. CDR3 loop: CASRSQGGQPQHF. DNA for the CDR3: TGTGCCAGCAGATCACAGGGGGGTCAGCCCCAGCATTTT.

The chain couples TRBV7-9 to TRBJ2-2, with 7 positions matching TRBD1. V shed 4 bases and J 1 base; nucleotides not matched to a gene: 6. Germline CDR1 is SEHNR and CDR2 is FQNEAQ (reference sequence). CDR3 length equals 16 residues. For the CDR3, the DNA is TGTGCCAGCAGCTCCAGACAGGGTAGGAACACCGGGGAGCTGTTTTTT. Amino acid sequence: CASSSRQGRNTGELFF. Based on the CDR3 plus reference TRBV7-9 and TRBJ2-2, the full variable domain is DTGVSQNPRHKITKRGQNVTFRCDPISEHNRLYWYRQTLGQGPEFLTYFQNEAQLEKSRLLSDRFSAERPKGSFSTLEIQRTEQGDSAMYLCASSSRQGRNTGELFFGEGSRLTVL.

The rearrangement joins TRBV27 to TRBJ1-1; D is unresolved. Germline V CDR1 and CDR2: MNHEY, SMNVEV (reference sequence). This CDR3 contains 15 residues. With 3 bases removed from V and 3 bases from J, the gap between germline ends came to 14 bases. Written as DNA, the CDR3 is TGTGCCAGCAGTTTGGCACGGGGAGCGTACACTGAAGCTTTCTTT. Its protein product is CASSLARGAYTEAFF.

V usage is TRBV6-1 and J usage is TRBJ2-7; D might be TRBD1 (5 bases). The CDR3 covers 13 residues. V lost 3 bases and J 2 bases, leaving 8 bases between the germline ends. Germline CDR1 is MNHNS and CDR2 is SASEGT. In nucleotides, the CDR3 is TGTGCCAGCAGTGATATAGGGGCCTACGAGCAGTACTTC. Translated, it gives CASSDIGAYEQYF.

The chain combines TRBV5-4 with TRBJ1-6, with D possibly TRBD1 on 5 matching bases. This CDR3 spans 17 amino acids. Germline assignment: CDR1 SGHNT and CDR2 YYREEE (reference sequence). The germline V and J ends were trimmed by 0 bases and 6 bases, with 16 bases remaining between them. The chain's CDR3 is CASSLAHGAAVNSPLHF. DNA for the CDR3: TGTGCCAGCAGCTTGGCCCATGGGGCAGCCGTTAATTCACCCCTCCACTTT.

This clone turned up a few times. The rearrangement joins TRBV6-5 to TRBJ2-2; D is perhaps TRBD2 (6 bases). Germline V gene lookup returns CDR1 MNHEY and CDR2 SVGAGI. V was clipped by 3 bases and J by 3 bases, with 8 bases between them. The CDR3 length is 14 residues. Here the CDR3 DNA reads TGTGCCAGCAGTTATGGGACTTACACCGGGGAGCTGTTTTTT. It specifies CASSYGTYTGELFF.

This clone was detected once. The J gene is TRBJ2-1, the V gene TRBV10-2; 9 nucleotides line up with TRBD2. The CDR3 consists of 14 residues. The V and J ends lost 5 bases and 8 bases, in that order; junction bases with no gene match: 7. CDR1 WSHSY and CDR2 SAAADI come from the germline V gene. CDR3 DNA: TGCGCCAGCAGTCCGGGACTAGCCGGTGATGAGCAGTTCTTC. Protein product: CASSPGLAGDEQFF.

The chain couples TRBV7-8 to TRBJ1-2; D is uncertain. Trimming removed 1 base at V and 4 bases at J, with 4 bases between. This CDR3 is built from 12 residues. Germline V gene sequence: CDR1 SGHVS, CDR2 FQNEAQ. CDR3 region: CASSLDSYGYTF. The CDR3 nucleotides read TGTGCCAGCAGCTTAGACAGCTATGGCTACACCTTC.